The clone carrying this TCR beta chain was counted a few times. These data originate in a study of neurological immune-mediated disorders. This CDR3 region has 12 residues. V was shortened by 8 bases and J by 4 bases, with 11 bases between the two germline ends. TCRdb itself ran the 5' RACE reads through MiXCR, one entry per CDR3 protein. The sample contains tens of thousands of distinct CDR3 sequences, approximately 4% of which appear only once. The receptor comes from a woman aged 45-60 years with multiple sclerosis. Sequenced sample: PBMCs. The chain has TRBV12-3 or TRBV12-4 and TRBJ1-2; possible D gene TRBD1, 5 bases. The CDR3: CASQGTGYGYTF. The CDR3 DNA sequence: TGTGCCAGCCAAGGGACTGGCTATGGCTACACCTTC.